Each of the 23 T cell receptor beta chains below was sequenced from the same sample in a study of T-cell memory formation after mild COVID-19. TCRdb re-derived calls from the 5' RACE reads in MiXCR, one entry per CDR3 protein. The sample holds almost 550,000 distinct CDR3 sequences, 20% seen once. The sample comprised PBMCs or a T cell subset sorted from them (not recorded which). The receptor set was obtained from an adult woman who had mild COVID-19 (a few samples of this study predate the infection). Cell type and time point are not known.

The chain couples TRBV24-1 to TRBJ2-2; D uncertain. Trimming took off 4 bases at V and 1 base at J, with 18 bases between the two ends. CDR1 and CDR2 (germline): KGHDR, SFDVKD. This CDR3 has 18 residues. The CDR3 loop reads CATSELHHVYGNTGELFF. The CDR3 coding sequence is TGTGCCACCAGTGAGCTTCATCATGTTTACGGGAACACCGGGGAGCTGTTTTTT.

This clonotype appeared many times. This sequence joins TRBV29-1 and TRBJ1-3; possibly TRBD1 for D (6 bases). Trimming stripped 5 bases from V and 3 bases from J, with 14 bases between. Germline V CDR1 and CDR2: SQVTM, ANQGSEA. This CDR3 region has 14 residues. The CDR3 DNA sequence: TGCAGCGTTTTCGACAGGAATAATGGAAACACCATATATTTT. This encodes CSVFDRNNGNTIYF.

This clonotype has more than one count but fewer than ten. The chain uses TRBV5-1 and TRBJ2-1; 8 nucleotides line up with TRBD2. Germline V CDR1 and CDR2: SGHRS, YFSETQ. V lost 2 bases and J lost 5; bases outside the gene matches: 6. The CDR3 extends over 15 amino acids. CDR3 amino acids: CASSLGSGINNEQFF. The CDR3 region has the DNA TGCGCCAGCAGCTTAGGTAGCGGGATCAACAATGAGCAGTTCTTC.

In this sample, this clonotype turned up a few times. The chain joins TRBV5-1 to TRBJ1-2; the D gene is possibly TRBD1 (6 bases). Germline CDR1 SGHRS, CDR2 YFSETQ. V was cut by 0 bases and J by 7 bases, with 16 bases left in between. The CDR3 has 15 amino acids. The CDR3 sequence: CASSLELGGAGGYTF. As DNA, the CDR3 is TGCGCCAGCAGCTTGGAATTGGGGGGCGCCGGTGGCTACACCTTC. Supplemented by reference TRBV5-1 and TRBJ1-2, the full variable domain reads KAGVTQTPRYLIKTRGQQVTLSCSPISGHRSVSWYQQTPGQGLQFLFEYFSETQRNKGNFPGRFSGRQFSNSRSEMNVSTLELGDSALYLCASSLELGGAGGYTFGSGTRLTVV.

The V call is TRBV15, the J call TRBJ2-1; D uncertain. V lost 0 bases to trimming and J lost 5 bases, with 14 bases between them. The germline CDR1 and CDR2 sequences are LNHNV and YYDKDF (reference sequence). The CDR3 length is 16 residues. The CDR3 DNA is TGTGCCACCAGCAGAGATCTGGCGGCGGTTGACAATGAGCAGTTCTTC. Its translation: CATSRDLAAVDNEQFF. The full variable domain, with the rest looked up from reference TRBV15 and TRBJ2-1, is DAMVIQNPRYQVTQFGKPVTLSCSQTLNHNVMYWYQQKSSQAPKLLFHYYDKDFNNEADTPDNFQSRRPNTSFCFLDIRSPGLGDTAMYLCATSRDLAAVDNEQFFGPGTRLTVL.

The V gene is TRBV2, the J gene TRBJ1-1; D is possibly TRBD1 (5 bases). V shed 7 bases and J shed 4 bases, with 13 bases lying between them. CDR3 length: 13 residues. Germline V gene lookup returns CDR1 SNHLY and CDR2 FYNNEI. The DNA of the CDR3 is TGTGCCAGCACGACAGTATCCCCCACTGAAGCTTTCTTT. Its translation: CASTTVSPTEAFF.

There are a few counts of this clonotype. This rearrangement joins TRBV20-1 to TRBJ2-1; a possible D gene is TRBD1 (5 bases). Trimming cost V 1 base and J 9 bases, with 10 bases left between them. The germline CDR1 and CDR2 sequences are DFQATT and SNEGSKA (reference sequence). The CDR3 runs 12 residues. Here the CDR3 reads CSARGQTSEQFF. The CDR3 DNA sequence: TGCAGTGCTAGAGGACAGACCAGTGAGCAGTTCTTC.

As for this clonotype: A read error may explain this, as a much larger clone is one base away. The V and J genes are TRBV5-1 and TRBJ2-7; TRBD1 is a possible D gene (6 bases). With 0 bases removed from V and 5 bases from J, the gap between germline ends came to 9 bases. CDR3 size: 13 residues. Germline lookup yields CDR1 SGHRS and CDR2 YFSETQ. CDR3 DNA sequence: TGCGCCAGCAGCTTGGGGACAGTCCACGAGCAGTACTTC. This translates into CASSLGTVHEQYF.

The J gene is TRBJ1-2, the V gene TRBV7-9; perhaps TRBD1 as D (6 bases). V was trimmed by 5 bases and J by 3 bases, leaving 13 bases between them. The CDR3 is 14 residues long. The germline V gene encodes CDR1 SEHNR and CDR2 FQNEAQ (reference sequence). Written as DNA, the CDR3 is TGTGCCAGCAGCCCAAGTGGGGGCCACTATGGCTACACCTTC. It encodes CASSPSGGHYGYTF.

There are a few counts of this clonotype. The chain couples TRBV20-1 to TRBJ1-1, with D hard to call. CDR3 length equals 14 residues. CDR1 is DFQATT, CDR2 SNEGSKA, per germline (reference sequence). Trimming removed 3 bases at V and 1 base at J, with 12 bases between. The CDR3 reads CSARPTPQNTEAFF. Here the CDR3 DNA reads TGCAGTGCTAGGCCCACACCCCAGAACACTGAAGCTTTCTTT.

This sequence joins TRBV4-3 and TRBJ1-2; D remains unclear. The germline V gene encodes CDR1 LGHNA and CDR2 YSLEER. V lost 11 bases and J lost 0, with 13 bases in between. The CDR3 contains 13 residues. The CDR3 nucleotides are TGCGCCCCCCAAAGCGGATCTAACTATGGCTACACCTTC. It is translated as CAPQSGSNYGYTF.

This clonotype was seen a handful of times. The genes are TRBV7-9 and TRBJ2-1; possibly TRBD1 or TRBD2 for D (5 bases each). Trimming left V 5 bases short and J 4 bases short, with 18 bases between. The CDR3 is 16 residues long. Germline-derived CDR1 and CDR2 are SEHNR and FQNEAQ (reference sequence). The CDR3 here is CASSANPGAAYNEQFF. The DNA of the CDR3 is TGTGCCAGCAGCGCCAACCCCGGGGCCGCGTACAATGAGCAGTTCTTC. The full variable domain, rest sourced from reference TRBV7-9 and TRBJ2-1, is DTGVSQNPRHKITKRGQNVTFRCDPISEHNRLYWYRQTLGQGPEFLTYFQNEAQLEKSRLLSDRFSAERPKGSFSTLEIQRTEQGDSAMYLCASSANPGAAYNEQFFGPGTRLTVL.

This sequence joins TRBV2 and TRBJ2-1; no clear D gene. The germline V and J ends were trimmed by 3 bases and 9 bases, with 15 bases remaining between them. Germline loops: CDR1 SNHLY, CDR2 FYNNEI. This CDR3 comprises 14 residues. The CDR3 sequence is CASSDWLVEGEQFF. The CDR3 DNA reads as TGTGCCAGCAGTGACTGGTTGGTGGAAGGTGAGCAGTTCTTC.

The chain couples TRBV3-1 to TRBJ2-3; D unresolved. The CDR3 runs to 15 residues. Trimming shortened V by 0 bases and J by 7 bases, and 14 bases separated the two germline ends. Germline CDR1 reads LGHDT; CDR2 reads YNNKEL (reference sequence). As DNA, the CDR3 is TGTGCCAGCAGCCAAGATCGAGCCCGGCGTCATACGCAGTATTTT. Translation: CASSQDRARRHTQYF.

The chain carries TRBV4-1 and TRBJ2-1; no reliable D call. Germline loops: CDR1 MGHRA, CDR2 YSYEKL. The germline V and J ends were trimmed by 4 bases and 10 bases, with 14 bases remaining between them. This CDR3 comprises 13 residues. The CDR3 sequence is CASSPKKLTEQFF. The CDR3 bases are TGCGCCAGCAGCCCCAAGAAACTCACGGAGCAGTTCTTC.

V gene TRBV6-1 combines with J gene TRBJ2-7; 8 bases line up with TRBD2. Trimming at V came to 4 bases and at J to 7 bases, leaving 9 bases not matched to a gene. Looked up from germline, CDR1 is MNHNS and CDR2 is SASEGT. The CDR3 consists of 14 residues. The CDR3 nucleotides read TGTGCCAGCAGTGTAGCGGGGCCGTTTAGGGAGCAGTACTTC. Its translation: CASSVAGPFREQYF.

The chain combines TRBV5-1 with TRBJ2-3; TRBD2 matches 7 bases. The CDR3 runs to 18 residues. V trimming: 5 bases; J trimming: 6 bases; junction bases outside the gene matches: 21. CDR1 is SGHRS and CDR2 is YFSETQ in the germline V gene. The CDR3 DNA sequence: TGCGCCAGCAGTTCACAGAAAAGCGGGATGCCTAGTCCGGATACGCAGTATTTT. Protein sequence: CASSSQKSGMPSPDTQYF.

This clonotype was found many times. V gene TRBV11-2 combines with J gene TRBJ2-1; D possibly corresponds to TRBD2 (6 bases). Looked up from germline, CDR1 is SGHAT and CDR2 is FQNNGV. The CDR3 has 16 amino acids. V lost 1 base, J lost 2 bases, and 12 bases lay in between. CDR3 coding DNA: TGTGCCAGCAGCTTAGCTATAGCGGCCGCCTACAATGAGCAGTTCTTC. Its protein product is CASSLAIAAAYNEQFF.

This clonotype was counted between two and nine times. This chain uses TRBV12-3 or TRBV12-4 with TRBJ2-5; weak D call: TRBD2 (7 bases). The CDR3 loop spans 15 amino acids. V gave up 6 bases and J gave up 1 base, with 15 bases separating them. CDR3 in DNA: TGTGCCAGCAGAATCGCCGGGGGGCTCCAAGAGACCCAGTACTTC. This sequence encodes CASRIAGGLQETQYF.

A few counts support this clonotype. V and J are TRBV10-3 and TRBJ2-1; TRBD2 aligns across 10 bases. This CDR3 contains 15 residues. Germline lookup yields CDR1 ENHRY and CDR2 SYGVKD. Trimming removed 4 bases from V and 6 bases from J; junction bases left unmatched: 6. The CDR3 DNA follows: TGTGCCATCAGTGCGCTAGCGGGAGTGGGCAATGAGCAGTTCTTC. Residues: CAISALAGVGNEQFF.

This clonotype turned up a few times. This chain links TRBV29-1 with TRBJ2-2; 8 bases are shared with TRBD2. The CDR3 runs to 12 residues. The germline V gene has CDR1 SQVTM and CDR2 ANQGSEA. CDR3 residues: CSAGGDTGELFF. CDR3 bases: TGCAGTGCGGGGGGTGACACCGGGGAGCTGTTTTTT.

The genes are TRBV5-1 and TRBJ1-3; D is possibly TRBD1 (5 bases). V lost 0 bases to trimming and J lost 0 bases, with 10 bases between them. This CDR3 is built from 16 residues. CDR1 is SGHRS, CDR2 YFSETQ, per germline. CDR3 protein: CASSLVPGRSGNTIYF. The CDR3, as DNA: TGCGCCAGCAGCTTGGTGCCGGGGCGCTCTGGAAACACCATATATTTT.

CDR3 loop: CASSASVQYF. In DNA form, the CDR3 reads TGTGCCAGCAGTGCGTCGGTGCAGTATTTT. The rearrangement links TRBV25-1 to TRBJ2-3, with unresolved D. Germline values: CDR1 MGHDK, CDR2 SYGVNS. The CDR3 consists of 10 residues. V lost 4 bases and J lost 11, with 7 bases in between.